The entry below gives a single T cell receptor (beta chain) sequence along with its context. The antigen remains unidentified. These data belong to a study of T cells after yellow fever vaccination. TCRdb reanalysed the 5' RACE reads using MiXCR and keeps one entry per CDR3 protein. The sample lists some 150,000 distinct CDR3 sequences, about a tenth occurring once. Points from the study as a whole: Most clones from primary vaccination resurfaced after the booster (nearly 97% CD4, 75% to 90% CD8).

CDR3 length: 14 amino acids. Germline-derived CDR1 and CDR2 are MNHEY and SVGEGT. The V gene lost 4 bases and the J gene lost 6 bases, with 14 bases spanning the gap. The receptor's source is a man younger than 35 who received the YFV17D yellow fever vaccine. Specimen: CD8+ T cells sorted from PBMCs, collected 45 days after the yellow fever booster vaccination. V is TRBV6-2 or TRBV6-3 and J is TRBJ2-3; tentative D call: TRBD2 (5 bases). CDR3 coding DNA: TGTGCCAGCAGTTCGGCTAGCCTCCGGGATACGCAGTATTTT. As protein: CASSSASLRDTQYF.